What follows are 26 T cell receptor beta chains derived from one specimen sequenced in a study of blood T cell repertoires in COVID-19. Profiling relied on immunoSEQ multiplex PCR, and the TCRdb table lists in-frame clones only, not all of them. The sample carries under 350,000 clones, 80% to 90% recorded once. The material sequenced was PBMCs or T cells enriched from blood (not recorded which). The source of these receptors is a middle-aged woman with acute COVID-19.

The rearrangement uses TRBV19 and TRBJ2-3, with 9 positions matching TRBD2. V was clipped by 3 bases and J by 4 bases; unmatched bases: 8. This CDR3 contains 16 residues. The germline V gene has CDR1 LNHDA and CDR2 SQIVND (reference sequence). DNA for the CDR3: TGTGCCAGTAGTATCACAGCGGGAGGATCGTCAGATACGCAGTATTTT. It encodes CASSITAGGSSDTQYF.

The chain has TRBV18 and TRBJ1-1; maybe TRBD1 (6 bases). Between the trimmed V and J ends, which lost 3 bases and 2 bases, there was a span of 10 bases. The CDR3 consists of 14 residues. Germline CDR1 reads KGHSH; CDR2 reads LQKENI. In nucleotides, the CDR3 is TGTGCCAGCTCACCTGGGACACAAAACACTGAAGCTTTCTTT. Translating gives CASSPGTQNTEAFF.

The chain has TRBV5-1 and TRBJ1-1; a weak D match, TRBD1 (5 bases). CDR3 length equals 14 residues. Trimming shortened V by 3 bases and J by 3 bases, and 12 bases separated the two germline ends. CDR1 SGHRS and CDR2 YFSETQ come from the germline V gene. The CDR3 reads CASSSETADTEAFF. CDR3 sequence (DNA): TGCGCCAGCAGCTCAGAGACAGCCGACACTGAAGCTTTCTTT. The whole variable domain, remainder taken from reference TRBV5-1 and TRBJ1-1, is KAGVTQTPRYLIKTRGQQVTLSCSPISGHRSVSWYQQTPGQGLQFLFEYFSETQRNKGNFPGRFSGRQFSNSRSEMNVSTLELGDSALYLCASSSETADTEAFFGQGTRLTVV.

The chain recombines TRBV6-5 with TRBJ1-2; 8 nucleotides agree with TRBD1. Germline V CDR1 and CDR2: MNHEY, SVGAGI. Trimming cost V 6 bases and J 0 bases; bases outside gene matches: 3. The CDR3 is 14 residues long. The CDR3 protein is CASRQGESNYGYTF. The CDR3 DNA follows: TGTGCCAGCAGACAGGGGGAGTCTAACTATGGCTACACCTTC.

The CDR3: CASSSTYEQYF. DNA for the CDR3: TGTGCCAGCAGCTCCACCTACGAGCAGTACTTC. This chain connects TRBV13 to TRBJ2-7; D remains ambiguous. CDR1 is PRHDT, CDR2 FYEKMQ, per germline (reference sequence). CDR3 length: 11 amino acids. Trimming stripped 4 bases from V and 2 bases from J, with 3 bases between.

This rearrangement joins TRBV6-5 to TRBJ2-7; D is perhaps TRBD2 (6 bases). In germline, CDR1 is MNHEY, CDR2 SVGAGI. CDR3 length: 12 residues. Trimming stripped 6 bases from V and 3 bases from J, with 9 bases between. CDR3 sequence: CASSETSYEQYF. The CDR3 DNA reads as TGTGCCAGCAGCGAGACTAGCTACGAGCAGTACTTC.

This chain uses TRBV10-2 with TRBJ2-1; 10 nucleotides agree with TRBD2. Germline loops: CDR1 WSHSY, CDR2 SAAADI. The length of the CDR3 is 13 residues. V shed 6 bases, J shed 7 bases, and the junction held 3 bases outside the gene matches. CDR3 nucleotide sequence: TGCGCCAGCAGACTAGCGGGATTTAATGAGCAGTTCTTC. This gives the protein CASRLAGFNEQFF.

This CDR3 is CASSPGLATNEQFF. For the CDR3, the DNA is TGTGCCAGCAGCCCGGGACTAGCTACAAATGAGCAGTTCTTC. The chain is built from TRBV5-4 and TRBJ2-1; 9 nucleotides line up with TRBD2. Germline V gives CDR1 SGHNT, CDR2 YYREEE (reference sequence). The CDR3 consists of 14 residues. Losses at the gene ends were 4 bases for V and 7 bases for J; bases not matched to a gene: 6.

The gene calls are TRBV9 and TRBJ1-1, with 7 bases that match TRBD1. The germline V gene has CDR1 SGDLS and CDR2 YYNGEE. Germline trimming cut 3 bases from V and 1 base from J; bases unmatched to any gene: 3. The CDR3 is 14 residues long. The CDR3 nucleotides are TGTGCCAGCAGCGCCCGGGACAGGAACACTGAAGCTTTCTTT. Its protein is CASSARDRNTEAFF.

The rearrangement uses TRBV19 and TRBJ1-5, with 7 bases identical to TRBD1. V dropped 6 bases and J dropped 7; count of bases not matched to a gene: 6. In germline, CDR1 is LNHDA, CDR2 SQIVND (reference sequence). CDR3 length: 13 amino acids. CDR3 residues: CASSQTGEQPQHF. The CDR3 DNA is TGTGCCAGTAGCCAAACAGGGGAACAGCCCCAGCATTTT.

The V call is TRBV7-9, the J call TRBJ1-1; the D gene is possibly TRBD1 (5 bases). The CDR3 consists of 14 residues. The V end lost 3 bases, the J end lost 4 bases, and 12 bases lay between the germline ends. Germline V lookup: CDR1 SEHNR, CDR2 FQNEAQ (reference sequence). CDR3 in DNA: TGTGCCAGCAGCTTCTCGGGGGTGGGCACTGAAGCTTTCTTT. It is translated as CASSFSGVGTEAFF. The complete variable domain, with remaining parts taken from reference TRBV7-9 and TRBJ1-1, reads DTGVSQNPRHKITKRGQNVTFRCDPISEHNRLYWYRQTLGQGPEFLTYFQNEAQLEKSRLLSDRFSAERPKGSFSTLEIQRTEQGDSAMYLCASSFSGVGTEAFFGQGTRLTVV.

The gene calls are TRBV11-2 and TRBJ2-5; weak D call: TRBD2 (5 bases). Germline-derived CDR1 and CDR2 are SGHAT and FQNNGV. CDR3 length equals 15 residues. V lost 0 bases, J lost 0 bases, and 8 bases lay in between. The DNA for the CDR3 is TGTGCCAGCAGCTTAGACCGGGGAAACCAAGAGACCCAGTACTTC. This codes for CASSLDRGNQETQYF. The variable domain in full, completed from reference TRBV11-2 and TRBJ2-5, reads EAGVAQSPRYKIIEKRQSVAFWCNPISGHATLYWYQQILGQGPKLLIQFQNNGVVDDSQLPKDRFSAERLKGVDSTLKIQPAKLEDSAVYLCASSLDRGNQETQYFGPGTRLLVL.

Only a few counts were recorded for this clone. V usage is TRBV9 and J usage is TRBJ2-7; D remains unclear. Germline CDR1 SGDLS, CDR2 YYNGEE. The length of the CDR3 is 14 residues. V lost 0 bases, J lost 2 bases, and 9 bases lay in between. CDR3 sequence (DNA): TGTGCCAGCAGCGTAGATGCGGTGACCTACGAGCAGTACTTC. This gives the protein CASSVDAVTYEQYF.

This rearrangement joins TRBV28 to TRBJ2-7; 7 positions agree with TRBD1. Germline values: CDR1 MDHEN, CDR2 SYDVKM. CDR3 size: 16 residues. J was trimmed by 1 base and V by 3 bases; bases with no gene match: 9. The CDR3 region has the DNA TGTGCCAGCAGTTTGGTTGGGACAGTCCTTTCCTACGAGCAGTACTTC. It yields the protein CASSLVGTVLSYEQYF. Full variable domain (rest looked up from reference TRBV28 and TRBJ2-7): DVKVTQSSRYLVKRTGEKVFLECVQDMDHENMFWYRQDPGLGLRLIYFSYDVKMKEKGDIPEGYSVSREKKERFSLILESASTNQTSMYLCASSLVGTVLSYEQYFGPGTRLTVT.

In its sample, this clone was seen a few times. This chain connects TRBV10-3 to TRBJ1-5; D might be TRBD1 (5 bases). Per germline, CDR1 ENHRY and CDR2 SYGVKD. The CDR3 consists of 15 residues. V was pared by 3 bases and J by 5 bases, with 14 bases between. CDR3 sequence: CAISDPGVPHQPQHF. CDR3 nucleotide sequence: TGTGCCATCAGTGACCCGGGGGTTCCGCATCAGCCCCAGCATTTT.

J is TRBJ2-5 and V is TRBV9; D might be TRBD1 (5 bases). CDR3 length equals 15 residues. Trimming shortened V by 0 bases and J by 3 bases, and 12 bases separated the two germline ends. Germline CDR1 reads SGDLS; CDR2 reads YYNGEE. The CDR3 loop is CASSVAPTTEETQYF. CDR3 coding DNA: TGTGCCAGCAGCGTAGCTCCAACGACAGAAGAGACCCAGTACTTC.

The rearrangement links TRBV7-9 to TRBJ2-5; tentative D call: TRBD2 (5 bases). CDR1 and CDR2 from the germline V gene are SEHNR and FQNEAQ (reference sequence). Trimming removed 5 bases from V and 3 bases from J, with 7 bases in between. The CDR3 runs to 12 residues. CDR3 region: CASSRAEETQYF. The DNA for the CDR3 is TGTGCCAGCAGCCGAGCGGAAGAGACCCAGTACTTC.

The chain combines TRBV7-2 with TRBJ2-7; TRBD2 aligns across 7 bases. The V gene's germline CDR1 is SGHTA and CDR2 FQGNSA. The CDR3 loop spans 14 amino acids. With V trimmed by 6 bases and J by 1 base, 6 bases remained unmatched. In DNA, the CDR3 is TGTGCCAGCAGACCGGGACTACTATCCTACGAGCAGTACTTC. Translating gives CASRPGLLSYEQYF. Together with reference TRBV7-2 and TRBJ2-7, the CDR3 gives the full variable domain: GAGVSQSPSNKVTEKGKDVELRCDPISGHTALYWYRQSLGQGLEFLIYFQGNSAPDKSGLPSDRFSAERTGGSVSTLTIQRTQQEDSAVYLCASRPGLLSYEQYFGPGTRLTVT.

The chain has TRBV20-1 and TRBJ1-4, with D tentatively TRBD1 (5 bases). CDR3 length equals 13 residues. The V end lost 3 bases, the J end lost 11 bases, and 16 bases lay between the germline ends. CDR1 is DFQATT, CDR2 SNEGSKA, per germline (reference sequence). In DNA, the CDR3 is TGCAGTGCTAGTAGGCCGGTAAGGGGTAAACTGTTTTTT. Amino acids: CSASRPVRGKLFF.

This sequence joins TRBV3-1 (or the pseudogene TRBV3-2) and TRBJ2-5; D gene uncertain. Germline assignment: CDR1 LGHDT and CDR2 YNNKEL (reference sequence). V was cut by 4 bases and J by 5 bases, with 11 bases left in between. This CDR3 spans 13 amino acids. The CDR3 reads CASSPQMRETQYF. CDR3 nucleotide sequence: TGTGCCAGCAGCCCCCAAATGAGGGAGACCCAGTACTTC.

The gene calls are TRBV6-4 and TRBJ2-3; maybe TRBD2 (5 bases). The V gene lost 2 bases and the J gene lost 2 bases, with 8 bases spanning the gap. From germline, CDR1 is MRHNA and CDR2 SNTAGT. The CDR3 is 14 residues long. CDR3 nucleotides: TGTGCCAGCAGTGACGGGAGTCCCACAGATACGCAGTATTTT. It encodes CASSDGSPTDTQYF.

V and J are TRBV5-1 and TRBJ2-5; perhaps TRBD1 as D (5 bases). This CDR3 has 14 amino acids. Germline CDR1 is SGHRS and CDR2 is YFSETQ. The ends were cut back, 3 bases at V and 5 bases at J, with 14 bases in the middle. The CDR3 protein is CASSSRAFGETQYF. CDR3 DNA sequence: TGCGCCAGCAGCTCCAGGGCTTTTGGGGAGACCCAGTACTTC.

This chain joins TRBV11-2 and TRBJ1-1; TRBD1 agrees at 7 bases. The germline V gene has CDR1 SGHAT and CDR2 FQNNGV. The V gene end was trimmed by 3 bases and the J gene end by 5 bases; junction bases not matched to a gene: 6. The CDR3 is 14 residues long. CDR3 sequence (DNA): TGTGCCAGCAGCTTTAGGGCAGGGGGGACTGAAGCTTTCTTT. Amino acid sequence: CASSFRAGGTEAFF.

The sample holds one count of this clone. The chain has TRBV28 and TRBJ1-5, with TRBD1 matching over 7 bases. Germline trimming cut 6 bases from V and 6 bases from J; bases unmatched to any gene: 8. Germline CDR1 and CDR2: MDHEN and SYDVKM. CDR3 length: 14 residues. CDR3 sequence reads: CASRKQGFLQPQHF. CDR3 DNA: TGTGCCAGCAGAAAACAGGGGTTTCTTCAGCCCCAGCATTTT.

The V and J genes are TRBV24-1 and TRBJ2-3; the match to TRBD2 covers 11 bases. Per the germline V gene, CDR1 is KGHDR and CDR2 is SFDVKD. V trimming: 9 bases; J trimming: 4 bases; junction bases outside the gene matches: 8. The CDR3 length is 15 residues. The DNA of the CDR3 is TGTGCCACCGGAGATTTAGCGGGAGGGCCAGATACGCAGTATTTT. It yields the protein CATGDLAGGPDTQYF.

The CDR3 reads CASSRLAGYEQYF. CDR3 bases: TGTGCCAGCAGTCGACTAGCGGGTTACGAGCAGTACTTC. The chain links TRBV2 to TRBJ2-7, with 10 nucleotides matching TRBD2. This CDR3 comprises 13 residues. After removal of 5 bases from V and 4 bases from J, the junction contained 2 bases not matched to a gene. Germline loops: CDR1 SNHLY, CDR2 FYNNEI.